The clone carrying this TCR beta chain appeared a single time. This CDR3 contains 14 residues. J gave up 3 bases and V 6 bases, and 3 bases lay outside the gene matches. CDR1 is SGHNT and CDR2 is YENEEA in the germline V gene. Of the isolated RNA, all was reverse transcribed, and so the sequenced material was expressed TCRB transcripts. Assay: immunoSEQ multiplex PCR; the TCRdb copy retains only in-frame clones and omits some. The sample shows hundreds of thousands of clones, approximately 14% of them seen only once. This record belongs to a study of beta chain features in type 1 diabetes. This TCR derives from a man aged 25 to 40 in good health. Sequenced input: naive CD4+ T cells from blood. V usage is TRBV11-3 and J usage is TRBJ2-2; 8 positions match TRBD2. In nucleotides, the CDR3 is TGTGCCAGCAGTGGCGGGAGGTACACCGGGGAGCTGTTTTTT. Translating gives CASSGGRYTGELFF.